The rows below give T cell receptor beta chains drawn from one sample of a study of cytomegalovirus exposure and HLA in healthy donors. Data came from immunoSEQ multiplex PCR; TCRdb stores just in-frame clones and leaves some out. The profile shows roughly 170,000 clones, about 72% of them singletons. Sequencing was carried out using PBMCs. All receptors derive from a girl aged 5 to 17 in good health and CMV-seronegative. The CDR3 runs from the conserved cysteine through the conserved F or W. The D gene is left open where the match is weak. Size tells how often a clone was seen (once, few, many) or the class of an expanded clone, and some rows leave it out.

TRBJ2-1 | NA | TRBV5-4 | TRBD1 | CASRRDRAYNEQFF | TGTGCCAGCAGACGGGACAGGGCCTACAATGAGCAGTTCTTC
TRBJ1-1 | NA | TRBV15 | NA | CATSSPKGGFTEAFF | TGTGCCACCAGCTCCCCTAAGGGAGGATTCACTGAAGCTTTCTTT
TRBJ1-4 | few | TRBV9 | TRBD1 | CASSTRTGDTNKLFF | TGTGCCAGCAGCACCCGGACAGGGGATACGAACAAACTGTTTTTT
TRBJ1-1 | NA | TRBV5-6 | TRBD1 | CASSLRRTGDTEAFF | TGTGCCAGCAGCTTGAGGAGGACAGGGGACACTGAAGCTTTCTTT
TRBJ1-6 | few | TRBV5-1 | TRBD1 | CASSLDRGTSSPLHF | TGCGCCAGCAGCTTGGACAGGGGAACGAGTTCACCCCTCCACTTT
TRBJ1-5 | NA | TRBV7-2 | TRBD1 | CASSLGTVGSNQPQHF | TGTGCCAGCAGCCTAGGGACAGTGGGGAGCAATCAGCCCCAGCATTTT
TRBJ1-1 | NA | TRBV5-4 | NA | CASSLARLGGTEAFF | TGTGCCAGCAGCTTGGCCCGGCTCGGAGGCACTGAAGCTTTCTTT
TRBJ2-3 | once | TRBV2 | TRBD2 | CASTLAGTDTQYF | TGTGCCAGCACACTAGCGGGTACAGATACGCAGTATTTT
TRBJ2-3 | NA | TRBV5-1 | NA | CASSLDSRGFAENTDTQYF | TGCGCCAGCAGCTTGGATTCAAGGGGTTTCGCCGAAAACACAGATACGCAGTATTTT
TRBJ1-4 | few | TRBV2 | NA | CASSEPPGDEKLFF | TGTGCCAGCAGTGAGCCGCCAGGGGACGAAAAACTGTTTTTT
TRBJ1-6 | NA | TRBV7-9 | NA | CASSLGGDHSPLHF | TGTGCCAGCAGCTTAGGGGGGGATCACTCACCCCTCCACTTT
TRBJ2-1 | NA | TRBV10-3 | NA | CAISEASIAYEQFF | TGTGCCATCAGTGAGGCATCTATAGCTTATGAGCAGTTCTTC
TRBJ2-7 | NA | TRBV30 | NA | CACQTEISYEQYF | TGTGCCTGTCAGACGGAGATCTCCTACGAGCAGTACTTC
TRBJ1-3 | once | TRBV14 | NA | CASSQDRETGWSGNTIYF | TGTGCCAGCAGCCAAGATCGGGAAACAGGGTGGAGCGGAAACACCATATATTTT
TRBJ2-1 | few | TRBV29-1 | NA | CSVGGGAYNEQFF | TGCAGCGTTGGTGGGGGCGCCTACAATGAGCAGTTCTTC
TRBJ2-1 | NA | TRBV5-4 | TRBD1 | CASNRTGLNEQFF | TGTGCCAGCAATCGGACAGGGCTCAATGAGCAGTTCTTC
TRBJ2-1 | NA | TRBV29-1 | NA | CSVDSVAWQLNEQFF | TGCAGCGTTGATTCAGTAGCGTGGCAGCTCAATGAGCAGTTCTTC
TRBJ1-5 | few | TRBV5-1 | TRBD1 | CASSLAGGNQPQHF | TGCGCCAGCAGCTTAGCAGGGGGAAATCAGCCCCAGCATTTT
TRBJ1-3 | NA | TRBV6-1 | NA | CASSLTAHSGNTIYF | TGTGCCAGCAGCCTGACAGCACACTCTGGAAACACCATATATTTT
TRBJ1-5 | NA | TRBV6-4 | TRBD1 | CASSDTGGNQPQHF | TGTGCCAGCAGTGACACAGGGGGCAATCAGCCCCAGCATTTT
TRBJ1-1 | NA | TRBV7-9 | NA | CASSLYWGMNTEAFF | TGTGCCAGCAGCTTATACTGGGGCATGAACACTGAAGCTTTCTTT
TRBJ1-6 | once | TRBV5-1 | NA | CASSSMGGESPLHF | TGCGCCAGCAGCTCGATGGGGGGGGAATCACCCCTCCACTTT
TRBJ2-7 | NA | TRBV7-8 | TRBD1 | CASSFWTGRSYEQYF | TGTGCCAGCAGCTTCTGGACAGGGAGATCCTACGAGCAGTACTTC
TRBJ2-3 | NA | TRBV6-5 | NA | CASSYQVEPSTDTQYF | TGTGCCAGCAGTTACCAAGTAGAACCCAGCACAGATACGCAGTATTTT
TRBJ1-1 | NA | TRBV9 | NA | CASSVSDRPTEAFF | TGTGCCAGCAGCGTGTCCGACAGGCCCACTGAAGCTTTCTTT
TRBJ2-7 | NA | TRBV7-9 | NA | CASSLQQLSYEQYF | TGTGCCAGCAGCTTGCAACAGCTTTCCTACGAGCAGTACTTC
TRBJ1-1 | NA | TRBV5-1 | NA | CASTEQASNTEAFF | TGCGCCAGCACCGAACAGGCCTCGAACACTGAAGCTTTCTTT
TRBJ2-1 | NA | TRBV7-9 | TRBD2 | CASSLPGLGNNEQFF | TGTGCCAGCAGCCTCCCGGGACTAGGCAACAATGAGCAGTTCTTC
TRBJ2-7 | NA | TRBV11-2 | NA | CASSFAGVRTYEQYF | TGTGCCAGCAGCTTCGCCGGGGTCCGTACCTACGAGCAGTACTTC
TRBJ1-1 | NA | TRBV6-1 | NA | CASSGRGTEAFF | TGTGCCAGCAGTGGACGGGGCACTGAAGCTTTCTTT
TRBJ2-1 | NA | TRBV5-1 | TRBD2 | CASSGAASGYNEQFF | TGCGCCAGCAGCGGCGCGGCTAGCGGGTACAATGAGCAGTTCTTC
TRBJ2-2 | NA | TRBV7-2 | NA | CASSLVPQGLNTGELFF | TGTGCCAGCAGCTTAGTGCCCCAGGGATTGAACACCGGGGAGCTGTTTTTT
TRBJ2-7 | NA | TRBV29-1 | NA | CSVVSNPYEQYF | TGCAGCGTTGTTAGCAATCCTTACGAGCAGTACTTC
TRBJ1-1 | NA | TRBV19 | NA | CASRLGQIHTEAFF | TGTGCCAGTAGGTTGGGGCAAATCCACACTGAAGCTTTCTTT